This passage covers 27 T cell receptor beta chains from one sample sequenced in a study of cytomegalovirus exposure and HLA in healthy donors. PCR primers comprised 60 Vbeta and 13 Jbeta primers. The protocol was immunoSEQ multiplex PCR, while the TCRdb copy is restricted to in-frame clones and leaves out a portion. The sample yields about 130,000 clones, around 67% seen once. Specimen: PBMCs. The receptor set was obtained from a man aged 18 to 30 in good health and CMV-seropositive.

This clone was recorded a few times. This chain uses TRBV5-1 with TRBJ2-3; D might be TRBD1 (5 bases). Trimming stripped 7 bases from V and 3 bases from J, with 12 bases between. The CDR3 has 13 amino acids. Germline CDR1 reads SGHRS; CDR2 reads YFSETQ. CDR3 in amino acids: CASATPGTDTQYF. CDR3 DNA sequence: TGCGCCAGCGCCACGCCAGGGACAGATACGCAGTATTTT. Based on the CDR3 plus reference TRBV5-1 and TRBJ2-3, the full variable domain is KAGVTQTPRYLIKTRGQQVTLSCSPISGHRSVSWYQQTPGQGLQFLFEYFSETQRNKGNFPGRFSGRQFSNSRSEMNVSTLELGDSALYLCASATPGTDTQYFGPGTRLTVL.

This rearrangement joins TRBV28 to TRBJ1-4, with D unclear. Germline CDR1 MDHEN, CDR2 SYDVKM. V dropped 4 bases and J dropped 11 bases, with 23 bases sitting between them. The CDR3 is 16 amino acids. Here the CDR3 reads CASSSPGSQSMRKLFF. In DNA, the CDR3 is TGTGCCAGCAGTTCCCCCGGGAGCCAGTCGATGAGGAAACTGTTTTTT.

V is TRBV2 and J is TRBJ2-2; the match to TRBD1 covers 10 bases. The CDR3 runs to 14 residues. The germline gives CDR1 SNHLY, CDR2 FYNNEI. V was clipped by 6 bases and J by 4 bases; unmatched bases: 2. In nucleotides, the CDR3 is TGTGCCAGCAGACGGACAGGGGGCACCGGGGAGCTGTTTTTT. Amino acid sequence: CASRRTGGTGELFF.

This clone has a handful of counts. The J gene is TRBJ1-1, the V gene TRBV5-4; D not certain. This CDR3 has 14 amino acids. V was shortened by 3 bases and J by 3 bases, with 12 bases between the two germline ends. Germline CDR1 SGHNT, CDR2 YYREEE (reference sequence). The DNA for the CDR3 is TGTGCCAGCAGCTCGGGAGGGTTGGACACTGAAGCTTTCTTT. It specifies CASSSGGLDTEAFF.

The chain links TRBV28 to TRBJ2-5; 7 bases match TRBD1. J gave up 9 bases and V 5 bases, and 12 bases lay outside the gene matches. This CDR3 is built from 14 residues. The V gene's germline CDR1 is MDHEN and CDR2 SYDVKM. The CDR3 region is CASSVTGRMGSQYF. The CDR3 DNA reads TGTGCCAGCAGTGTGACAGGGCGGATGGGGTCCCAGTACTTC.

The rearrangement joins TRBV5-6 to TRBJ1-2; D uncertain. This CDR3 spans 14 amino acids. CDR1 SGHDT and CDR2 YYEEEE come from the germline V gene. V lost 7 bases and J 2 bases, leaving 15 bases between the germline ends. The CDR3: CASGRVASNYGYTF. The DNA for the CDR3 is TGTGCCAGCGGGCGGGTTGCCAGCAACTATGGCTACACCTTC. Based on the CDR3 plus reference TRBV5-6 and TRBJ1-2, the full variable domain is DAGVTQSPTHLIKTRGQQVTLRCSPKSGHDTVSWYQQALGQGPQFIFQYYEEEERQRGNFPDRFSGHQFPNYSSELNVNALLLGDSALYLCASGRVASNYGYTFGSGTRLTVV.

The chain couples TRBV18 to TRBJ1-1, with a tentative D call TRBD1 (5 bases). This CDR3 is 15 amino acids long. CDR1 and CDR2 (germline): KGHSH, LQKENI. V shed 4 bases and J shed 4 bases, with 16 bases lying between them. The DNA of the CDR3 is TGTGCCAGCTCACGGGACTTGGGGGGGAGCACTGAAGCTTTCTTT. This translates into CASSRDLGGSTEAFF.

This clone was found once. The J gene is TRBJ2-1, the V gene TRBV27; 10 bases match TRBD2. The CDR3 covers 15 residues. With 8 bases clipped from V and 10 bases from J, the junction kept 14 bases outside the gene matches. The germline CDR1 and CDR2 sequences are MNHEY and SMNVEV (reference sequence). CDR3 sequence reads: CASLPAGGLVEEQFF. The CDR3 nucleotides are TGTGCCAGCCTCCCAGCGGGAGGGTTAGTTGAGGAGCAGTTCTTC.

This sequence joins TRBV30 and TRBJ2-7, with D maybe TRBD2 (5 bases). From germline, CDR1 is GTSNPN and CDR2 SVGIG (reference sequence). V lost 3 bases and J 2 bases, leaving 11 bases between the germline ends. The CDR3 contains 13 residues. CDR3 loop: CAWSPAVAYEQYF. CDR3 in DNA: TGTGCCTGGAGCCCAGCGGTGGCCTACGAGCAGTACTTC.

This clone was seen a handful of times. The gene calls are TRBV7-2 and TRBJ2-1; 14 positions match TRBD2. With V trimmed by 5 bases and J by 6 bases, 6 bases remained unmatched. The germline V gene has CDR1 SGHTA and CDR2 FQGNSA. CDR3 length equals 16 residues. CDR3 amino acids: CASSPRLAGGLNEQFF. The DNA for the CDR3 is TGTGCCAGCAGCCCCAGACTAGCGGGAGGGCTCAATGAGCAGTTCTTC.

This chain uses TRBV6-5 with TRBJ2-7; 8 nucleotides line up with TRBD1. CDR3 length: 14 residues. Germline V gives CDR1 MNHEY, CDR2 SVGAGI. Trimming took 8 bases from V and 3 from J; bases not matched to a gene: 9. CDR3 amino acids: CASEGRGRGYEQYF. CDR3 DNA sequence: TGTGCCAGCGAGGGCAGGGGGCGAGGCTACGAGCAGTACTTC.

V gene TRBV16 combines with J gene TRBJ2-4; possibly TRBD2 for D (6 bases). The CDR3 totals 20 residues. Germline lookup yields CDR1 KGHSY and CDR2 FQNENV. V was trimmed by 4 bases and J by 1 base, leaving 26 bases between them. CDR3 coding DNA: TGTGCCAGCAGCCTCATAGCGGCGGGATTCGAACGGGGGGCCAAAAACATTCAGTACTTC. This codes for CASSLIAAGFERGAKNIQYF.

As regards this clone: Because it lacks the conserved phenylalanine or tryptophan at the end, this CDR3 is likely a read error. This chain connects TRBV7-9 to TRBJ1-6; the D is unclear. The CDR3 extends over 14 amino acids. Germline V gene data show CDR1 as SEHNR and CDR2 as FQNEAQ (reference sequence). V gave up 4 bases and J gave up 5 bases, with 9 bases separating them. The CDR3 DNA reads TGTGCCAGCAGCTACACGCCCCATAATTCACCCCTCCACCTT. Protein product: CASSYTPHNSPLHL.

This sequence joins TRBV10-3 and TRBJ2-2; tentative D call: TRBD1 (6 bases). CDR1 ENHRY and CDR2 SYGVKD come from the germline V gene. There are 14 residues in the CDR3. The CDR3 sequence: CAIGASGVAGELFF. The CDR3 DNA reads as TGTGCGATCGGGGCATCAGGGGTGGCCGGGGAGCTGTTTTTT.

The chain employs TRBV27 and TRBJ1-6; D might be TRBD1 (5 bases). The germline gives CDR1 MNHEY, CDR2 SMNVEV (reference sequence). The CDR3 runs 14 residues. V was cut by 6 bases and J by 7 bases, with 13 bases left in between. The CDR3 protein is CASRTGTQNSPLHF. The CDR3 coding sequence is TGTGCCAGCAGGACGGGGACTCAGAATTCACCCCTCCACTTT.

The chain combines TRBV7-2 with TRBJ2-5, with 9 bases aligning to TRBD2. After removal of 5 bases from V and 9 bases from J, the junction contained 10 bases not matched to a gene. The CDR3 extends over 14 amino acids. Germline V gene sequence: CDR1 SGHTA, CDR2 FQGNSA. The CDR3 DNA sequence: TGTGCCAGCAGCGCCACTAGCGGGTATGCGGCCCAGTACTTC. Residues: CASSATSGYAAQYF.

The rearrangement joins TRBV5-4 to TRBJ2-7, with a weak D call TRBD2 (6 bases). Trimming shortened V by 5 bases and J by 3 bases, and 12 bases separated the two germline ends. CDR3 size: 13 residues. Per germline, CDR1 SGHNT and CDR2 YYREEE (reference sequence). CDR3 loop: CASSSGTLYEQYF. Here the CDR3 DNA reads TGTGCCAGCAGTTCCGGGACTCTCTACGAGCAGTACTTC.

The genes are TRBV28 and TRBJ2-2; tentative D call: TRBD2 (5 bases). Between the trimmed V and J ends, which lost 11 bases and 0 bases, there was a span of 16 bases. The CDR3 consists of 15 residues. Germline CDR1 and CDR2: MDHEN and SYDVKM. DNA of the CDR3: TGTGCCTCCCCCCCTCCGGGGTCGAACACCGGGGAGCTGTTTTTT. Protein: CASPPPGSNTGELFF.

Only a few counts were recorded for this clone. J is TRBJ2-7 and V is TRBV5-6; D call uncertain. V lost 4 bases and J 7 bases, leaving 15 bases between the germline ends. Germline values: CDR1 SGHDT, CDR2 YYEEEE. The CDR3 length is 13 residues. CDR3 sequence: CASSPHAGLEQYF. CDR3 bases: TGTGCCAGCAGCCCCCACGCCGGTCTGGAGCAGTACTTC.

In regard to this clone: Other DNA variants within this sample encode the same CDR3. The rearrangement uses TRBV12-5 and TRBJ2-7; D ambiguous. The CDR3 is made up of 12 amino acids. With 3 bases removed from V and 3 bases from J, the gap between germline ends came to 6 bases. Germline V CDR1 and CDR2: LGHNT, FRNRAP. DNA for the CDR3: TGTGCTAGTGGTTTCTCCAGCTACGAGCAGTACTTC. Protein sequence: CASGFSSYEQYF.

The genes are TRBV29-1 and TRBJ2-1; D uncertain. Germline CDR1 and CDR2: SQVTM and ANQGSEA. V lost 7 bases and J lost 3, with 13 bases in between. CDR3 length equals 13 residues. The CDR3: CSGFIRNYNEQFF. The CDR3 nucleotides read TGCAGCGGTTTTATTAGAAACTACAATGAGCAGTTCTTC.

This CDR3 is CASSQVTGLTDTQYF. CDR3 coding DNA: TGTGCCAGCTCACAGGTGACAGGGTTAACCGATACGCAGTATTTT. The chain employs TRBV18 and TRBJ2-3; 7 bases match TRBD1. From germline, CDR1 is KGHSH and CDR2 LQKENI. V gave up 4 bases and J gave up 6 bases; unmatched junction bases: 10. CDR3 length equals 15 residues.

V gene TRBV16 combines with J gene TRBJ1-1; 9 bases align to TRBD1. Germline V gives CDR1 KGHSY, CDR2 FQNENV. This CDR3 comprises 15 residues. The trim removed 0 bases at V and 4 bases at J, leaving 3 bases unmatched. The CDR3: CASSQSTTGGTEAFF. CDR3 bases: TGTGCCAGCAGCCAATCGACGACAGGGGGCACTGAAGCTTTCTTT.

The gene calls are TRBV2 and TRBJ2-5, with 16 bases identical to TRBD2. V shed 8 bases and J 6 bases; nucleotides not matched to a gene: 9. CDR1 SNHLY and CDR2 FYNNEI come from the germline V gene. The CDR3 runs to 16 residues. CDR3 sequence: CASRGLAGGHGKTQYF. In nucleotides, the CDR3 is TGTGCCAGCCGGGGACTAGCGGGAGGGCATGGGAAGACCCAGTACTTC.

This sequence joins TRBV6-5 and TRBJ1-1; 9 bases agree with TRBD1. Germline CDR1 reads MNHEY; CDR2 reads SVGAGI. V lost 0 bases to trimming and J lost 5 bases; unmatched junction nucleotides: 4. The CDR3 has 15 amino acids. CDR3 nucleotides: TGTGCCAGCAGTTACTCTACAGGGGGCAGGACTGAAGCTTTCTTT. Translated: CASSYSTGGRTEAFF.

This clone was detected only a few times. The rearrangement links TRBV29-1 to TRBJ2-5, with D maybe TRBD1 (6 bases). This CDR3 spans 14 amino acids. Trimming removed 8 bases from V and 3 bases from J, with 19 bases in between. Germline CDR1 and CDR2: SQVTM and ANQGSEA. The CDR3 sequence is CSFRRGLIEETQYF. CDR3 coding DNA: TGCAGCTTCCGCAGGGGCCTGATAGAAGAGACCCAGTACTTC.

The V and J genes are TRBV9 and TRBJ2-7; 8 bases map to TRBD1. V trimming: 3 bases; J trimming: 5 bases; junction bases outside the gene matches: 16. The CDR3 loop spans 17 amino acids. CDR1 and CDR2 (germline): SGDLS, YYNGEE. The CDR3 loop reads CASSADFGTGYSDEQYF. The CDR3 DNA sequence: TGTGCCAGCAGCGCCGACTTCGGGACAGGATACTCGGACGAGCAGTACTTC.